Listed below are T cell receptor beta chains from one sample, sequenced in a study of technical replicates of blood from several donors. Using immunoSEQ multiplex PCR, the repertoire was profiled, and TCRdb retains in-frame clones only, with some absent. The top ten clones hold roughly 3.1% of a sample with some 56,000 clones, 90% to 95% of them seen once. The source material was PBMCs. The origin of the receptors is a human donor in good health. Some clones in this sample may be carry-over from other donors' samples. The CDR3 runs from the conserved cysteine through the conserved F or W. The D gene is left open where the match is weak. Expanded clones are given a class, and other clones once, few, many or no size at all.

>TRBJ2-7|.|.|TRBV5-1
TGCGCCAGCAGCTTGGGTGGTTTGGCTTACGAGCAGTACTTC
CASSLGGLAYEQYF
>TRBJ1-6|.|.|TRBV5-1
TGCGCCAGCAGCTTGGAATACGGAACCTCGGGTTCACCCCTCCACTTT
CASSLEYGTSGSPLHF
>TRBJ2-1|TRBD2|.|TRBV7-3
TGTGCCAGCAGCTTTACGACTAGCTCTATCTACAATGAGCAGTTCTTC
CASSFTTSSIYNEQFF
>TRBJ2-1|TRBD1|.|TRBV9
TGTGCCAGCAGCCCAGGGACAGGGCTATACAATGAGCAGTTCTTC
CASSPGTGLYNEQFF
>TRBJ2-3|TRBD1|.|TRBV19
TGTGCCAGTAGTATAGATCTATCGAGGGGGCTCGGCACAGATACGCAGTATTTT
CASSIDLSRGLGTDTQYF
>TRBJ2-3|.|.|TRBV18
TGTGCCAGCTCATTGACAGAAGATACGCAGTATTTT
CASSLTEDTQYF
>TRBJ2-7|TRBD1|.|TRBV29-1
TGCAGCGTTCTCCGGGACAGACCTAGCAACGAGCAGTACTTC
CSVLRDRPSNEQYF
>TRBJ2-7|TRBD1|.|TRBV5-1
TGCGCCAGCAGCCGGGGGGGACAGGGGGGCTACGAGCAGTACTTC
CASSRGGQGGYEQYF
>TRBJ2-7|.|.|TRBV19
TGTGCCAGTAGTATAGAGGCAGGCTACGAGCAGTACTTC
CASSIEAGYEQYF
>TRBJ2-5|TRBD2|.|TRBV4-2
TGTGCCAGCAGCCTGACTAGCGCAAGAACCCAAGAGACCCAGTACTTC
CASSLTSARTQETQYF
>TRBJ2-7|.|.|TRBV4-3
TGCGCCAGCAGCCAAGATCGGGCGGGGTCCTACGAGCAGTACTTC
CASSQDRAGSYEQYF
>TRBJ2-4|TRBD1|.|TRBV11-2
TGTGCCAGCAGCCCTCGGACAGGGGGAAACATTCAGTACTTC
CASSPRTGGNIQYF
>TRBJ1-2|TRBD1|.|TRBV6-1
TGTGCCAGCAGTGAAGGACCGACAGGGTACGGCTACACCTTC
CASSEGPTGYGYTF
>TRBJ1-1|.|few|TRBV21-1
TGTGCCAGCAGCTCGAAGGACAGGGTAAACACTGAAGCTTTCTTT
CASSSKDRVNTEAFF
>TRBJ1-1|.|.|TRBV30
TGTGCCTGTTATGACAGCGCCCAAGAAGCTTTCTTT
CACYDSAQEAFF
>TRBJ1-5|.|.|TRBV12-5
TGTGCTAGTGGTTTGGTGGGGGGGAGTCAGCCCCAGCATTTT
CASGLVGGSQPQHF
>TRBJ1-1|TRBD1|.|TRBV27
TGTGCCAGCAGTTTATGGACAGGGGGTAATACTGAAGCTTTCTTT
CASSLWTGGNTEAFF
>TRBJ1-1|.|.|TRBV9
TGTGCCAGCAGCCCGGAGACCGTGAACACTGAAGCTTTCTTT
CASSPETVNTEAFF
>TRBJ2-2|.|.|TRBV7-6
TGTGCCAGCGCCGGGACTCCGAACACCGGGGAGCTGTTTTTT
CASAGTPNTGELFF
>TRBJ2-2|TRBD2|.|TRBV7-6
TGTGCCAGCAGCTTCTTGGACAGAGCAATTAGCGGGGGGCTAAACACCGGGGAGCTGTTTTTT
CASSFLDRAISGGLNTGELFF
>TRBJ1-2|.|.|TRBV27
TGTGCCAGCAGTCCCACAGGGAGCTATGGCTACACCTTC
CASSPTGSYGYTF
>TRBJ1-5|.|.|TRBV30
TGTGCCTGGAGCCCTACAGGCTATAGCAATCAGCCCCAGCATTTT
CAWSPTGYSNQPQHF
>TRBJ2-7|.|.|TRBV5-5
TGTGCCAGCAGCTTTGGGCTGAGCTCCTACGAGCAGTACTTC
CASSFGLSSYEQYF
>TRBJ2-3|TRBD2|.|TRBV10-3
TGTGCCATCAGTGTACTAGCGGGAGGCGCAGATACGCAGTATTTT
CAISVLAGGADTQYF
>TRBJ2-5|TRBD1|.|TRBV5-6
TGTGCCAGCAGCTTGGCCGGACAGGGACGTCAAGAGACCCAGTACTTC
CASSLAGQGRQETQYF
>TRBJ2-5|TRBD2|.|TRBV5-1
TGCGCCAGCAGCCCCTTTTGGACTAGCGGGAAGCAAGAGACCCAGTACTTC
CASSPFWTSGKQETQYF
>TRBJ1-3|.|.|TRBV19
TGTGCCAGTAGTATCGACTACCCCTCTGGAAACACCATATATTTT
CASSIDYPSGNTIYF
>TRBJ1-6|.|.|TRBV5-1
TGCGCCAGCAGCTCAAAGACAGGAGGATCCTATAATTCACCCCTCCACTTT
CASSSKTGGSYNSPLHF
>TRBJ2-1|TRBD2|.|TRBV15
TGTGCCACCAGCAGAGCTCTTGTAGCGGGAGGGACTAATGAGCAGTTCTTC
CATSRALVAGGTNEQFF
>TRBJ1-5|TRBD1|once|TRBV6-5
TGTGCCAGCAGGGAGACAGGGGGCGGGCAGCCCCAGCATTTT
CASRETGGGQPQHF
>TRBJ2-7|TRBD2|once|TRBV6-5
TGTGCCAGCAGTTACTCGATAGCGGGAGCAGATCATCGACAGTACTTC
CASSYSIAGADHRQYF
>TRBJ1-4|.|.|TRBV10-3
TGTGCCATCAGTCTGACAACGACCCATGAAAAACTGTTTTTT
CAISLTTTHEKLFF
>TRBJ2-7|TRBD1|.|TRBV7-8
TGTGCCAGCAGCGCCGGGACAGGGGGATACGAGCAGTACTTC
CASSAGTGGYEQYF
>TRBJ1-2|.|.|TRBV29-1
TGCAGCGGGTTCACACAGGGAGTCTATGGCTACACCTTC
CSGFTQGVYGYTF
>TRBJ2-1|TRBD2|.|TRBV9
TGTGCCAGCAGCATAACTAGCGGGAATAATGAGCAGTTCTTC
CASSITSGNNEQFF
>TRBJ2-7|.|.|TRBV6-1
TGTGCCAGCAGTGAACTCGGCGAGCAGTACTTC
CASSELGEQYF
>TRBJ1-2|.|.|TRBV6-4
TGTGCCAGCAGTGAGTCCGCGGGGGCGGACTATGGCTACACCTTC
CASSESAGADYGYTF
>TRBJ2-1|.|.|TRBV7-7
TGTGCCAGCAGCTTCTCTACGAGGAATGAGCAGTTCTTC
CASSFSTRNEQFF
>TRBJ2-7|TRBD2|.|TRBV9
TGTGCCAGCAGCCCCCGGGAGGGGATCGCCTACGAGCAGTACTTC
CASSPREGIAYEQYF
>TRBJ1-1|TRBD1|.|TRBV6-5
TGTGCCAGCAGTTCGACAGGGGTGAACACTGAAGCTTTCTTT
CASSSTGVNTEAFF
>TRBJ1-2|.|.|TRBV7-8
TGTGCCAGCACCCTCTCCAGGGCTAACTATGGCTACACCTTC
CASTLSRANYGYTF
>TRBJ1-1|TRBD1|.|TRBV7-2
TGTGCCAGCAACAGACAGGGGGCGTTTACTGAAGCTTTCTTT
CASNRQGAFTEAFF
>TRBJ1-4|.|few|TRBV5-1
TGCGCCAGCACCCGTAACGGGGATAATGAAAAACTGTTTTTT
CASTRNGDNEKLFF
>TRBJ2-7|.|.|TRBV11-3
TGTGCCAGCAGCCAGACAGGCTCCTACGAGCAGTACTTC
CASSQTGSYEQYF
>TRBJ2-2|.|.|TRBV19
TGTGCCACCCAAAACGGGGGGCAGTTCACCGGGGAGCTGTTTTTT
CATQNGGQFTGELFF